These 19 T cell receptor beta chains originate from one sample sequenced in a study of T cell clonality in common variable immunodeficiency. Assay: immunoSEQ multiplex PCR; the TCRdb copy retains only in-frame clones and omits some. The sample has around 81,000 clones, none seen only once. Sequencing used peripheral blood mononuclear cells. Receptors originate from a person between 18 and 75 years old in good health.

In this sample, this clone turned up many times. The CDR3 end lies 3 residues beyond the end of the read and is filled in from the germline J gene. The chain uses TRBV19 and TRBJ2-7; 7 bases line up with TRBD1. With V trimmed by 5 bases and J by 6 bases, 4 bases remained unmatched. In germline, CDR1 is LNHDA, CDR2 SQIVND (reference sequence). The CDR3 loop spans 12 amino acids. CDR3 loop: CASSAHRGEQYF. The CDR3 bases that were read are TGTGCCAGTAGTGCACACAGGGGCGAG.

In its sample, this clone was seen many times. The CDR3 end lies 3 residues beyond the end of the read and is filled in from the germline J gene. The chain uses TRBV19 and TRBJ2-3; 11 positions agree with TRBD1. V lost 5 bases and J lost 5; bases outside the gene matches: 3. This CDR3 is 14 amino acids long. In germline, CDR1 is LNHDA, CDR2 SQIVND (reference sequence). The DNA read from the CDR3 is TGTGCCAGTAGTCCCGGGACAGGGGGAGATACG. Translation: CASSPGTGGDT. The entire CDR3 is CASSPGTGGDTQYF.

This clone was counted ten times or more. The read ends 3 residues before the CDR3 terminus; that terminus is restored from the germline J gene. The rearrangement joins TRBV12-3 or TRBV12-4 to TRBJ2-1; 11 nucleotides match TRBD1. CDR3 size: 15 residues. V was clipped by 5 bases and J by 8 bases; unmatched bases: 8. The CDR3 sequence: CASSPQGTGGDEQFF. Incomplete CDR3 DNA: TGTGCCAGCAGTCCCCAAGGGACAGGGGGGGATGAG.

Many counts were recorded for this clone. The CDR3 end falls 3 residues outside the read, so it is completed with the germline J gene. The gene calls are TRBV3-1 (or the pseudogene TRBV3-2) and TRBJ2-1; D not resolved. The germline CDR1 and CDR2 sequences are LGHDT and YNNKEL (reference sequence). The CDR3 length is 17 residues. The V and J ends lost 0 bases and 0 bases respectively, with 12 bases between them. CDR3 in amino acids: CASSQDLRRSSYNEQFF. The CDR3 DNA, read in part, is TGTGCCAGCAGCCAAGATCTCCGGCGGAGCTCCTACAATGAG.

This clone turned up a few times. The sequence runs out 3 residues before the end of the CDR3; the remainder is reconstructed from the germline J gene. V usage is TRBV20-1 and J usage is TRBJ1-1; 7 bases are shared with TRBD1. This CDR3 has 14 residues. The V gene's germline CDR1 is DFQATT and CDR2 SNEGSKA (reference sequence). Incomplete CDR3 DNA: TGCAGTGCCTACTACAGGGGTCGCACTACGGAA. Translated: CSAYYRGRTTE. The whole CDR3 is CSAYYRGRTTEAFF.

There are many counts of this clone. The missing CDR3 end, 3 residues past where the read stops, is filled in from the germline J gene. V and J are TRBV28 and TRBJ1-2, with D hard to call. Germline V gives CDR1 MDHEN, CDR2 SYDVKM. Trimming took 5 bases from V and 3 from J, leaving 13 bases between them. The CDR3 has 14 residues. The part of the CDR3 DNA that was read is TGTGCCAGCAGTACACTGCAAAGGGACTATGGC. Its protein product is CASSTLQRDYG. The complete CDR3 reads CASSTLQRDYGYTF.

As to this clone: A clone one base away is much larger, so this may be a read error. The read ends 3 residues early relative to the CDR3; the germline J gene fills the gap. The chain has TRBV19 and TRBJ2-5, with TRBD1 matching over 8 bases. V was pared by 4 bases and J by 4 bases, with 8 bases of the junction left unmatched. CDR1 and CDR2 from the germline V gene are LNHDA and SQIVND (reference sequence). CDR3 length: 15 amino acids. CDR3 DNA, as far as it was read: TGTGCCAGTAGTACGGCCGGGACAGGACGAGAGACC. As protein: CASSTAGTGRET. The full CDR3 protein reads CASSTAGTGRETQYF.

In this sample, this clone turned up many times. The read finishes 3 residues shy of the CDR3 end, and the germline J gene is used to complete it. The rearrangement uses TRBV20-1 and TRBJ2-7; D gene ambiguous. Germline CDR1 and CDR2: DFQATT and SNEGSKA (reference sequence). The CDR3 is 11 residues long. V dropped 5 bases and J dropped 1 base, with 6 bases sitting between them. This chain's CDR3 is CSAGTSYEQYF. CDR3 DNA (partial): TGCAGTGCTGGCACATCCTACGAG.

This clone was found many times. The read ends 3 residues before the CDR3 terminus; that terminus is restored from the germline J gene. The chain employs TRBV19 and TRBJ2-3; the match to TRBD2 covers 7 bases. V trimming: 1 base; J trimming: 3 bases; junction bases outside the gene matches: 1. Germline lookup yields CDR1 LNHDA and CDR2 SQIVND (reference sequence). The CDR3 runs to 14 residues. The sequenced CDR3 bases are TGTGCCAGTAGTATAGGACTAGCAACAGATACG. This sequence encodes CASSIGLATDT. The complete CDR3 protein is CASSIGLATDTQYF.

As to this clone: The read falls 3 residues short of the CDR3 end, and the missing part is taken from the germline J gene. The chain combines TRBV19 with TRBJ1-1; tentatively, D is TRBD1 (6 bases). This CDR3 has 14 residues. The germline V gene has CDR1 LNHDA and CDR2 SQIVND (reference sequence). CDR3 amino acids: CASSILGGAQEAFF. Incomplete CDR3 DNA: TGTGCCAGTAGTATCCTTGGGGGGGCGCAGGAA.

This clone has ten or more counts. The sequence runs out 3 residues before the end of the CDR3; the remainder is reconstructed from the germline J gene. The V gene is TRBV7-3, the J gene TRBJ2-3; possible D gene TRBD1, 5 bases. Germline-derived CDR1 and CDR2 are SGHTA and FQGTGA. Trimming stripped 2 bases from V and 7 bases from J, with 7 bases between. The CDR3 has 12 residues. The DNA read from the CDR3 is TGTGCCAGCAGCTTAGGGGCGAATACG. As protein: CASSLGANT. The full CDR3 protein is CASSLGANTQYF.

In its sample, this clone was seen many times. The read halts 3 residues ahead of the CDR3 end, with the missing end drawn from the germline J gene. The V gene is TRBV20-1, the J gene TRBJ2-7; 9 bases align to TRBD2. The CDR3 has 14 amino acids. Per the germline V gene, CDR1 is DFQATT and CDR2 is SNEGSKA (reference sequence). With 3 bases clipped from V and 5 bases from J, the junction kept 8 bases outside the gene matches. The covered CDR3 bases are TGCAGTGCTAGGGATAGCGGGAGTGTCGACGAG. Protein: CSARDSGSVDE. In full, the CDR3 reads CSARDSGSVDEQYF.

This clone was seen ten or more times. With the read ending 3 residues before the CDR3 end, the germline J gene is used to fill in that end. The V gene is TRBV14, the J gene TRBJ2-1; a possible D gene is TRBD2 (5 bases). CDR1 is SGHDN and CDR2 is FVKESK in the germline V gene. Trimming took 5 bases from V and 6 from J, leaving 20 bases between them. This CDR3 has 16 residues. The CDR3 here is CASSEQDFYLGNEQFF. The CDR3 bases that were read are TGTGCCAGCAGCGAGCAGGACTTTTACCTGGGCAATGAG.

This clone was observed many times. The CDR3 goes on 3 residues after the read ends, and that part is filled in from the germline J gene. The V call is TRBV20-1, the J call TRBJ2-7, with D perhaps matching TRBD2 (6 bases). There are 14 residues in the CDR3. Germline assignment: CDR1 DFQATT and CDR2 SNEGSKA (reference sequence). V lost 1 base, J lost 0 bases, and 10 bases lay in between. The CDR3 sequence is CSARGGVSSYEQYF. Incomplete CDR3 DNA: TGCAGTGCTAGAGGGGGGGTCAGCTCCTACGAG.

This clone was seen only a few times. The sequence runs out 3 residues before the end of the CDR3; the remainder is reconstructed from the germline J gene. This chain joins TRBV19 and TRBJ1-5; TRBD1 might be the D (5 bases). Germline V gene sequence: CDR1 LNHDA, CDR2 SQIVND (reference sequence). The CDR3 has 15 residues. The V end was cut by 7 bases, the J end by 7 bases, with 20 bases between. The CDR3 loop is CASTYGFTGGQPQHF. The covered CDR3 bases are TGTGCCAGTACCTATGGTTTCACAGGTGGGCAGCCC.

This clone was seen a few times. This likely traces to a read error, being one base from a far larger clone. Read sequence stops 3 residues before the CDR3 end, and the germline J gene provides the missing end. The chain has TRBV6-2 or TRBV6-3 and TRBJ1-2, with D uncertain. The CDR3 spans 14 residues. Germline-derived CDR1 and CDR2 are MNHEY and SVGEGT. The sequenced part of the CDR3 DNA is TGTGCCAGCAGTACCTCGCCAGGTTTAGATAGC. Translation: CASSTSPGLDS. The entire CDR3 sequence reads CASSTSPGLDSYTF.

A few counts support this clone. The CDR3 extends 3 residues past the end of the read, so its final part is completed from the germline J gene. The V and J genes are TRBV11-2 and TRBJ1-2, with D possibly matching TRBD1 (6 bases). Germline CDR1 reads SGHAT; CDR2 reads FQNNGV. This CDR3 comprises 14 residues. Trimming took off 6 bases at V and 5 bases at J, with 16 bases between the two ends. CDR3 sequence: CASRPAGAVYGYTF. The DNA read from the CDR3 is TGTGCCAGCAGGCCGGCAGGGGCGGTGTATGGC.

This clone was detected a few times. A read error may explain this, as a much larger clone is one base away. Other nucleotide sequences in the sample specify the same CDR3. The CDR3 protein is CASSLEGAGAKTQYF. The covered CDR3 bases are TGCGCTAGCAGCTTGGAGGGGGCGGGAGCAAAGACC. The rearrangement joins TRBV5-1 to TRBJ2-5; either TRBD1 or TRBD2 may supply D (7 bases each). The read terminates 3 residues before the CDR3 end, so the remaining end is supplied by the germline J gene. Germline CDR1 reads SGHRS; CDR2 reads YFSETQ. This CDR3 region has 15 residues.

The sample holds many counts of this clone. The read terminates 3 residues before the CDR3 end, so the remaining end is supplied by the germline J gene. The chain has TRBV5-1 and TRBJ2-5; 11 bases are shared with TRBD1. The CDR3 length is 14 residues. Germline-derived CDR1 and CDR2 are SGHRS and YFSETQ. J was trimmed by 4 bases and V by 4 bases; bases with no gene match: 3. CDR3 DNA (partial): TGCGCCAGCAGCGGACAGGGGGCGGGAGAGACC. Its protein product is CASSGQGAGET. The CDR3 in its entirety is CASSGQGAGETQYF.